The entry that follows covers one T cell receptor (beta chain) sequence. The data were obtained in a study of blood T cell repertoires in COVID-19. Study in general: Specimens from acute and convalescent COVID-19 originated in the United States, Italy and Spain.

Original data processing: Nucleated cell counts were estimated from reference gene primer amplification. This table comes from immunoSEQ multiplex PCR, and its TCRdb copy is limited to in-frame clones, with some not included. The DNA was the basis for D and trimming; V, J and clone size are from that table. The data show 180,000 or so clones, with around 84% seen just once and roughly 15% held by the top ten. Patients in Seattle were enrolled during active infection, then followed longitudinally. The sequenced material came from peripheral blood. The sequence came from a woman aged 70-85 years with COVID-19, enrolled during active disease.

CDR3 in amino acids: CASSEPGLGAGGAQYF. The CDR3 region has the DNA TGTGCCAGCAGCGAGCCGGGACTAGGGGCAGGGGGGGCGCAGTATTTT. The rearrangement links TRBV9 to TRBJ2-3; possible D gene TRBD2, 8 bases. This CDR3 contains 16 residues. V lost 3 bases and J lost 10, with 24 bases in between. Germline-derived CDR1 and CDR2 are SGDLS and YYNGEE.